The T cell receptor (beta chain) described here comes from a study of immune heterogeneity within non-small cell lung tumors. Template material for each sample was roughly 600 ng of bulk tumor genomic DNA. Widely spaced biopsies, several per primary tumor, were obtained at surgery. The cohort was untreated, with newly diagnosed non-small cell lung cancer undergoing curative surgery. This clonotype was seen only a few times. Antigen unknown. Broader study findings: Individual patients showed largely nonoverlapping sets of high-frequency T-cell receptor beta clonotypes.

The germline gives CDR1 SGDLS, CDR2 YYNGEE. Trimming pared 4 bases from V and 4 bases from J, leaving 17 bases between. The CDR3 extends over 15 amino acids. Multiplex PCR was performed with 32 V and 13 J primers, and it amplified TCR beta CDR3. Using its own MiXCR run on the multiplex PCR reads, TCRdb lists one record per CDR3 protein. Of around 12,000 distinct CDR3 sequences detected, around a fifth appear once; the ten largest clones hold around 4.6%. Material: lung tumor tissue. The chain couples TRBV9 to TRBJ1-2; the D is unclear. The TCR comes from a man aged 55 to 70 with non-small cell lung cancer. CDR3 residues: CASSPKAAYSYGYTF. CDR3 in DNA: TGTGCCAGCAGCCCCAAGGCTGCCTACAGCTATGGCTACACCTTC.